A selection of T cell receptor beta chains follows, all from one sample in a study of T cells in Graves' hyperthyroidism and ophthalmopathy. TCRdb re-analysed the multiplex PCR reads in MiXCR, keeping a single row per CDR3 protein. In the table there are a few hundred thousand distinct CDR3 sequences, approximately 13% of which are singletons. The source material was blood. The receptors here all came from a woman in her late teens or twenties with Graves' hyperthyroidism. Both conserved end residues are part of each CDR3. Fields, in order: J gene, clone size, D gene, CDR3 length, V gene, CDR3 DNA, CDR3 protein. A D gene is named only where the DNA matches it firmly. A clone size is listed for some rows: how often the clone was seen (once, few, many), or a class if it is expanded.

j_gene: TRBJ2-5; abundance: many; d_gene: -; len: 13; v_gene: TRBV9; CDR3nt: TGTGCCAGCAGCGTGGAGGGGTTTGAGACCCAGTACTTC; CDR3aa: CASSVEGFETQYF
j_gene: TRBJ2-3; abundance: many; d_gene: -; len: 15; v_gene: TRBV19; CDR3nt: TGTGCCAGTCGAACGACAGATTCAAGCACAGATACGCAGTATTTT; CDR3aa: CASRTTDSSTDTQYF
j_gene: TRBJ2-5; abundance: -; d_gene: -; len: 16; v_gene: TRBV3-1; CDR3nt: TGTGCCAGCAGCCGAGGGGGGACATCCCAGCGAGAGACCCAGTACTTC; CDR3aa: CASSRGGTSQRETQYF
j_gene: TRBJ2-3; abundance: many; d_gene: TRBD2; len: 17; v_gene: TRBV20-1; CDR3nt: TGCAGTGCTAGACCTAGCGGGAGGTTTTCTAGCACAGATACGCAGTATTTT; CDR3aa: CSARPSGRFSSTDTQYF
j_gene: TRBJ2-1; abundance: -; d_gene: TRBD2; len: 16; v_gene: TRBV19; CDR3nt: TGTGCCAGTAGTCCATTTCTGGCGGGAGTTAGAGATGAGCAGTTCTTC; CDR3aa: CASSPFLAGVRDEQFF
j_gene: TRBJ1-1; abundance: few; d_gene: -; len: 15; v_gene: TRBV25-1; CDR3nt: TGTGCCAGCAGTGCAACGATACAGGGGAACACTGAAGCTTTCTTT; CDR3aa: CASSATIQGNTEAFF
j_gene: TRBJ2-5; abundance: many; d_gene: -; len: 13; v_gene: TRBV9; CDR3nt: TGTGCCAGCAGCGCCCGGATCCAAGAGACCCAGTACTTC; CDR3aa: CASSARIQETQYF
j_gene: TRBJ2-7; abundance: many; d_gene: -; len: 14; v_gene: TRBV20-1; CDR3nt: TGCAGTGCTAGGGCCACACCTCCGGCCTACGAGCAGTACTTC; CDR3aa: CSARATPPAYEQYF
j_gene: TRBJ1-5; abundance: -; d_gene: TRBD1; len: 15; v_gene: TRBV20-1; CDR3nt: TGCAGTGCCGGCCGGGACAGGGGGCATGAACAGCCCCAGCATTTT; CDR3aa: CSAGRDRGHEQPQHF
j_gene: TRBJ2-5; abundance: many; d_gene: -; len: 17; v_gene: TRBV12-3/TRBV12-4; CDR3nt: TGTGCCAGCAGTCCCCGCACGGGGACCGCCGCCTTAGAGACCCAGTACTTC; CDR3aa: CASSPRTGTAALETQYF
j_gene: TRBJ2-4; abundance: many; d_gene: TRBD1; len: 17; v_gene: TRBV5-1; CDR3nt: TGCGCCAGCAGCTTGGAGGGTTCAGGGGGCGGAGGAAACATTCAGTACTTC; CDR3aa: CASSLEGSGGGGNIQYF
j_gene: TRBJ2-2; abundance: many; d_gene: -; len: 12; v_gene: TRBV7-3; CDR3nt: TGTGCCAGCAGCTTAGAGATCGGGGAGCTGTTTTTT; CDR3aa: CASSLEIGELFF
j_gene: TRBJ1-1; abundance: -; d_gene: -; len: 16; v_gene: TRBV5-1; CDR3nt: TGCGCCAGCAGCTGGTCCGGGGTTACACCGAACACTGAAGCTTTCTTT; CDR3aa: CASSWSGVTPNTEAFF
j_gene: TRBJ1-2; abundance: many; d_gene: -; len: 13; v_gene: TRBV27; CDR3nt: TGTGCCAGCAGTTTCGGGGAAAACTATGGCTACACCTTC; CDR3aa: CASSFGENYGYTF
j_gene: TRBJ2-1; abundance: few; d_gene: TRBD2; len: 17; v_gene: TRBV5-1; CDR3nt: TGCGCCAGCAGCTTGGCCAAGGTAGCGGGGGTCCGGAATGAGCAGTTCTTC; CDR3aa: CASSLAKVAGVRNEQFF
j_gene: TRBJ2-3; abundance: many; d_gene: -; len: 16; v_gene: TRBV10-3; CDR3nt: TGTGCCATCAGTGCGGGACTGTTCTTAAGCACAGATACGCAGTATTTT; CDR3aa: CAISAGLFLSTDTQYF
j_gene: TRBJ1-1; abundance: many; d_gene: -; len: 11; v_gene: TRBV20-1; CDR3nt: TGCAGTGCTAGAAGGGACGGGGGGGCTTTCTTT; CDR3aa: CSARRDGGAFF
j_gene: TRBJ1-1; abundance: many; d_gene: -; len: 15; v_gene: TRBV12-3/TRBV12-4; CDR3nt: TGTGCCAGCAGTTTAGGTGGGGGCCTTAACACTGAAGCTTTCTTT; CDR3aa: CASSLGGGLNTEAFF
j_gene: TRBJ1-3; abundance: once; d_gene: -; len: 14; v_gene: TRBV6-2/TRBV6-3; CDR3nt: TGTGCCAGCAGTTACGGGGCCACGGGAAACACCATATATTTT; CDR3aa: CASSYGATGNTIYF
j_gene: TRBJ1-1; abundance: once; d_gene: TRBD1; len: 15; v_gene: TRBV6-5; CDR3nt: TGTGCCAGCAGTTCCCCACAGGGGGCTAACACTGAAGCTTTCTTT; CDR3aa: CASSSPQGANTEAFF
j_gene: TRBJ2-7; abundance: many; d_gene: -; len: 14; v_gene: TRBV11-2; CDR3nt: TGTGCCAGCAGCCCAAACAGGCTACCCTACGAGCAGTACTTC; CDR3aa: CASSPNRLPYEQYF
j_gene: TRBJ2-5; abundance: many; d_gene: -; len: 15; v_gene: TRBV2; CDR3nt: TGTGCCAGCAGTGAAGAGGACGGGGGCGGAGAGACCCAGTACTTC; CDR3aa: CASSEEDGGGETQYF
j_gene: TRBJ1-1; abundance: -; d_gene: -; len: 13; v_gene: TRBV12-3/TRBV12-4; CDR3nt: TGTGCCAGCAGTTTATCGCGCTCCACTGAAGCTTTCTTT; CDR3aa: CASSLSRSTEAFF
j_gene: TRBJ1-1; abundance: few; d_gene: TRBD1; len: 15; v_gene: TRBV5-8; CDR3nt: TGTGCCAGCAGCTTGTTATCAGGGGGCTTCACTGAAGCTTTCTTT; CDR3aa: CASSLLSGGFTEAFF
j_gene: TRBJ2-7; abundance: -; d_gene: -; len: 14; v_gene: TRBV3-1; CDR3nt: TGTGCCAGCAGCCTTAGGACAGTGGTTGCCGAGCAGTACTTC; CDR3aa: CASSLRTVVAEQYF
j_gene: TRBJ2-1; abundance: many; d_gene: -; len: 14; v_gene: TRBV7-8; CDR3nt: TGTGCCAGCAGCCCAGACAGTGATGCCAATGAGCAGTTCTTC; CDR3aa: CASSPDSDANEQFF
j_gene: TRBJ2-5; abundance: many; d_gene: -; len: 15; v_gene: TRBV11-2; CDR3nt: TGTGCCAGCAGCTCCGGACCGGGCTTCTGGGAGACCCAGTACTTC; CDR3aa: CASSSGPGFWETQYF
j_gene: TRBJ2-1; abundance: many; d_gene: TRBD1; len: 16; v_gene: TRBV28; CDR3nt: TGTGCCAGCACCACCTTAGGGACAGGGGGCAGGAATGAGCAGTTCTTC; CDR3aa: CASTTLGTGGRNEQFF
j_gene: TRBJ2-7; abundance: few; d_gene: TRBD1; len: 18; v_gene: TRBV6-2/TRBV6-3; CDR3nt: TGTGCCAGCAGTCCTCACCGGGACAGGGCCCATAATTTTTACGAGCAGTACTTC; CDR3aa: CASSPHRDRAHNFYEQYF
j_gene: TRBJ2-2; abundance: many; d_gene: TRBD2; len: 14; v_gene: TRBV12-3/TRBV12-4; CDR3nt: TGTGCCAGCAGTATTCGAGCGGGAGCCGGGGAGCTGTTTTTT; CDR3aa: CASSIRAGAGELFF
j_gene: TRBJ2-7; abundance: many; d_gene: TRBD2; len: 14; v_gene: TRBV20-1; CDR3nt: TGCAGTGCTAGTTCGGGGGGGCGGGGGAAGGTGCAGTACTTC; CDR3aa: CSASSGGRGKVQYF
j_gene: TRBJ1-4; abundance: many; d_gene: -; len: 16; v_gene: TRBV6-1; CDR3nt: TGTGCCAGCAACCCCAGGTTCGTTCAGGGGCCGGAAAAACTGTTTTTT; CDR3aa: CASNPRFVQGPEKLFF
j_gene: TRBJ2-7; abundance: -; d_gene: -; len: 15; v_gene: TRBV4-2; CDR3nt: TGTGCCAGCAGCCAACCGACAGGACTGAGCTACGAGCAGTACTTC; CDR3aa: CASSQPTGLSYEQYF
j_gene: TRBJ2-6; abundance: few; d_gene: -; len: 15; v_gene: TRBV19; CDR3nt: TGTGCCAGTAGTATGGTAGACTCTGGGGCCAACGTCCTGACTTTC; CDR3aa: CASSMVDSGANVLTF
j_gene: TRBJ1-1; abundance: many; d_gene: -; len: 13; v_gene: TRBV29-1; CDR3nt: TGCAGCGTTGTGGGGGGAACAAGGAAGGGGGCTTTCTTT; CDR3aa: CSVVGGTRKGAFF
j_gene: TRBJ2-1; abundance: many; d_gene: TRBD2; len: 15; v_gene: TRBV4-2; CDR3nt: TGTGCCAGCAGCCAAGAGACCCTAGCGGTCAATGAGCAGTTCTTC; CDR3aa: CASSQETLAVNEQFF
j_gene: TRBJ1-3; abundance: few; d_gene: -; len: 17; v_gene: TRBV12-3/TRBV12-4; CDR3nt: TGTGCCAGCAGTTTAGGGAAAACGGGACAAGTAAGAAACACCATATATTTT; CDR3aa: CASSLGKTGQVRNTIYF
j_gene: TRBJ2-2; abundance: -; d_gene: -; len: 13; v_gene: TRBV30; CDR3nt: TGTGCCTGGAGTGTACTCGTAGCCGGGGAGCTGTTTTTT; CDR3aa: CAWSVLVAGELFF
j_gene: TRBJ2-7; abundance: many; d_gene: TRBD2; len: 15; v_gene: TRBV20-1; CDR3nt: TGCAGTGCTAGGGAGGGGGGCGGGAGGTGGTACGAGCAGTACTTC; CDR3aa: CSAREGGGRWYEQYF
j_gene: TRBJ2-1; abundance: -; d_gene: TRBD2; len: 16; v_gene: TRBV27; CDR3nt: TGTGCCAGCAGTCCCTTAGGCGGGAGGATCAGCAATGAGCAGTTCTTC; CDR3aa: CASSPLGGRISNEQFF
j_gene: TRBJ2-2; abundance: many; d_gene: TRBD1; len: 15; v_gene: TRBV12-3/TRBV12-4; CDR3nt: TGTGCCAGCAGTCCGGGACAGGGTATCACCGGGGAGCTGTTTTTT; CDR3aa: CASSPGQGITGELFF